Listed here are 29 T cell receptor beta chains from one sample, sequenced in a study of shared clonotypes between healthy human individuals. Using immunoSEQ multiplex PCR, the repertoire was profiled, and TCRdb retains in-frame clones only, with some absent. The table lists some 1.5 million clones, 95% to 99% of them singletons. The specimen was naive CD4+ T cells sorted from blood. This sample's subset: CD45RA+ positively selected. The origin of the receptors is a man aged 30 to 39 in good health.

The sample holds one count of this clone. This CDR3 reads CASSVDLAGGNDEQYF. The DNA for the CDR3 is TGTGCCAGCAGCGTAGACCTAGCGGGAGGTAATGACGAGCAGTACTTC. This chain links TRBV9 with TRBJ2-7, with 11 bases matching TRBD2. V dropped 0 bases and J dropped 5; count of bases not matched to a gene: 7. CDR1 SGDLS and CDR2 YYNGEE come from the germline V gene. The CDR3 runs to 16 residues.

The chain joins TRBV9 to TRBJ2-7; D could derive from TRBD1 or TRBD2 (5 bases each). With 1 base removed from V and 5 bases from J, the gap between germline ends came to 13 bases. The CDR3 is 14 amino acids. From germline, CDR1 is SGDLS and CDR2 YYNGEE. The CDR3 region is CASSVTGRDHEQYF. The CDR3 nucleotides read TGTGCCAGCAGCGTAACCGGACGGGACCACGAGCAGTACTTC.

The genes are TRBV9 and TRBJ2-1; D remains unclear. This CDR3 contains 16 residues. The germline gives CDR1 SGDLS, CDR2 YYNGEE. V shed 5 bases and J shed 4 bases, with 19 bases lying between them. The CDR3 sequence: CASSPPGPLYYNEQFF. The CDR3 DNA is TGTGCCAGCAGTCCTCCGGGTCCCCTTTATTACAATGAGCAGTTCTTC.

The chain is built from TRBV27 and TRBJ1-5, with D possibly TRBD1 on 5 matching bases. CDR3 length: 16 residues. The germline CDR1 and CDR2 sequences are MNHEY and SMNVEV (reference sequence). V lost 1 base, J lost 5 bases, and 15 bases lay in between. This CDR3 is CASSLFGKGEHQPQHF. The CDR3, as DNA: TGTGCCAGCAGTTTATTCGGGAAAGGGGAACATCAGCCCCAGCATTTT.

The gene calls are TRBV19 and TRBJ1-1; D not resolved. CDR3 size: 16 residues. In germline, CDR1 is LNHDA, CDR2 SQIVND (reference sequence). Trimming took off 1 base at V and 0 bases at J, with 12 bases between the two ends. The CDR3 spells CASSIVAAAVNTEAFF. As DNA, the CDR3 is TGTGCCAGTAGTATAGTAGCGGCCGCGGTGAACACTGAAGCTTTCTTT. Full variable domain (remainder filled in from reference TRBV19 and TRBJ1-1): DGGITQSPKYLFRKEGQNVTLSCEQNLNHDAMYWYRQDPGQGLRLIYYSQIVNDFQKGDIAEGYSVSREKKESFPLTVTSAQKNPTAFYLCASSIVAAAVNTEAFFGQGTRLTVV.

This clone was recorded only once. The V and J genes are TRBV18 and TRBJ2-7; 11 bases align to TRBD2. The trim removed 4 bases at V and 5 bases at J, leaving 4 bases unmatched. CDR1 KGHSH and CDR2 LQKENI come from the germline V gene. The CDR3 runs 14 residues. CDR3 sequence reads: CASSRSGRADEQYF. CDR3 in DNA: TGTGCCAGCTCACGTAGCGGGAGGGCAGACGAGCAGTACTTC.

The chain is built from TRBV2 and TRBJ1-5; D is uncertain. Between the trimmed V and J ends, which lost 3 bases and 7 bases, there was a span of 13 bases. The CDR3 has 14 amino acids. The germline V gene encodes CDR1 SNHLY and CDR2 FYNNEI. Here the CDR3 DNA reads TGTGCCAGCAGTGAGTACGGGTATGGGCAGCCCCAGCATTTT. It encodes CASSEYGYGQPQHF.

The V and J genes are TRBV9 and TRBJ1-1; no clear D. This CDR3 is 14 amino acids long. CDR1 is SGDLS and CDR2 is YYNGEE in the germline V gene. V lost 4 bases to trimming and J lost 1 base, with 11 bases between them. In DNA, the CDR3 is TGTGCCAGCAGCCGCGTAGCGGGGAACACTGAAGCTTTCTTT. Its translation is CASSRVAGNTEAFF. Based on the CDR3 plus reference TRBV9 and TRBJ1-1, the full variable domain is DSGVTQTPKHLITATGQRVTLRCSPRSGDLSVYWYQQSLDQGLQFLIQYYNGEERAKGNILERFSAQQFPDLHSELNLSSLELGDSALYFCASSRVAGNTEAFFGQGTRLTVV.

This clone was recorded once. The chain is built from TRBV9 and TRBJ2-2, with D possibly being TRBD2 (7 bases). V was trimmed by 3 bases and J by 2 bases, leaving 11 bases between them. From germline, CDR1 is SGDLS and CDR2 YYNGEE. The CDR3 runs to 15 residues. The CDR3 is CASSASGTNTGELFF. For the CDR3, the DNA is TGTGCCAGCAGCGCCAGCGGGACAAACACCGGGGAGCTGTTTTTT.

The J gene is TRBJ2-2, the V gene TRBV27; D is unresolved. V lost 8 bases and J lost 0, with 10 bases in between. The CDR3 is 14 residues long. Germline V gives CDR1 MNHEY, CDR2 SMNVEV (reference sequence). DNA for the CDR3: TGTGCCAGCCGGGCCCATCCGAACACCGGGGAGCTGTTTTTT. This sequence encodes CASRAHPNTGELFF.

This clone came up once. The genes are TRBV5-1 and TRBJ2-2; TRBD1 aligns across 8 bases. This CDR3 region has 17 residues. Germline CDR1 reads SGHRS; CDR2 reads YFSETQ. With 2 bases clipped from V and 0 bases from J, the junction kept 6 bases outside the gene matches. CDR3 DNA: TGCGCCAGCAGCTTTGGAACGACAGGGGCGAACACCGGGGAGCTGTTTTTT. Translation gives CASSFGTTGANTGELFF.

This chain links TRBV27 with TRBJ1-4; D unresolved. CDR3 length: 14 residues. V lost 6 bases and J 10 bases, leaving 18 bases between the germline ends. CDR1 MNHEY and CDR2 SMNVEV come from the germline V gene (reference sequence). CDR3 in amino acids: CASSPTLPWGKLFF. The CDR3 bases are TGTGCCAGCAGCCCGACGCTACCTTGGGGAAAACTGTTTTTT.

This rearrangement joins TRBV14 to TRBJ2-7; D remains unclear. Germline lookup yields CDR1 SGHDN and CDR2 FVKESK. This CDR3 spans 12 amino acids. Trimming pared 1 base from V and 4 bases from J, leaving 5 bases between. The CDR3 coding sequence is TGTGCCAGCAGCCAAGTACAGTACGAGCAGTACTTC. This gives the protein CASSQVQYEQYF.

The chain uses TRBV18 and TRBJ2-1, with D perhaps matching TRBD1 or TRBD2 (5 bases each). The CDR3 runs 16 residues. V was clipped by 2 bases and J by 0 bases, with 11 bases between them. Germline V gene data show CDR1 as KGHSH and CDR2 as LQKENI. The CDR3 is CASSPRDPSSYNEQFF. The CDR3 nucleotides are TGTGCCAGCTCACCAAGGGACCCGAGCTCCTACAATGAGCAGTTCTTC.

This chain uses TRBV5-6 with TRBJ1-3; no clear D. The V gene lost 4 bases and the J gene lost 0 bases, with 11 bases spanning the gap. There are 15 residues in the CDR3. CDR1 is SGHDT, CDR2 YYEEEE, per germline. DNA of the CDR3: TGTGCCAGCAGCGTCAGCATTGGCTCTGGAAACACCATATATTTT. This sequence encodes CASSVSIGSGNTIYF.

The rearrangement uses TRBV5-1 and TRBJ2-7, with TRBD2 matching over 10 bases. The V gene's germline CDR1 is SGHRS and CDR2 YFSETQ. This CDR3 has 15 amino acids. V gave up 4 bases and J gave up 2 bases; unmatched junction bases: 6. The CDR3 region is CASSILAGATYEQYF. The CDR3 coding sequence is TGCGCCAGCAGCATCCTAGCGGGGGCAACCTACGAGCAGTACTTC. The entire variable domain, with the rest obtained from reference TRBV5-1 and TRBJ2-7, is as follows: KAGVTQTPRYLIKTRGQQVTLSCSPISGHRSVSWYQQTPGQGLQFLFEYFSETQRNKGNFPGRFSGRQFSNSRSEMNVSTLELGDSALYLCASSILAGATYEQYFGPGTRLTVT.

The chain employs TRBV15 and TRBJ2-5; D is ambiguous. Germline-derived CDR1 and CDR2 are LNHNV and YYDKDF (reference sequence). Trimming cost V 1 base and J 2 bases, with 11 bases left between them. The CDR3 has 15 amino acids. CDR3 region: CATSRVGLLQETQYF. CDR3 DNA: TGTGCCACCAGCAGAGTGGGCCTACTTCAAGAGACCCAGTACTTC.

The chain is built from TRBV29-1 and TRBJ1-5; 10 nucleotides align to TRBD1. The CDR3 spans 14 residues. The germline CDR1 and CDR2 sequences are SQVTM and ANQGSEA. Germline trimming cut 5 bases from V and 3 bases from J; bases unmatched to any gene: 4. Here the CDR3 DNA reads TGCAGCGTTTCGGACAGGGGGATCAATCAGCCCCAGCATTTT. This encodes CSVSDRGINQPQHF.

The genes are TRBV15 and TRBJ2-7; 10 bases map to TRBD1. Trimming at V came to 2 bases and at J to 3 bases, leaving 4 bases not matched to a gene. Germline-derived CDR1 and CDR2 are LNHNV and YYDKDF (reference sequence). The CDR3 is 15 residues long. The CDR3 loop reads CATSRQTGGVYEQYF. Written as DNA, the CDR3 is TGTGCCACCAGCAGACAGACAGGGGGCGTCTACGAGCAGTACTTC.

CDR3 sequence: CATESGSSYNEQFF. The CDR3 bases are TGTGCCACCGAAAGCGGGAGCTCCTACAATGAGCAGTTCTTC. V usage is TRBV6-6 and J usage is TRBJ2-1, with TRBD2 matching 8 bases. Per the germline V gene, CDR1 is MNHNY and CDR2 is SVGAGI (reference sequence). The ends lost 10 bases at V and 0 bases at J; junction bases unmatched: 5. CDR3 size: 14 residues.

The chain couples TRBV7-9 to TRBJ1-1; no definite D call. Germline CDR1 reads SEHNR; CDR2 reads FQNEAQ (reference sequence). The CDR3 extends over 14 amino acids. V lost 4 bases and J 2 bases, leaving 11 bases between the germline ends. The CDR3 DNA reads as TGTGCCAGCAGCTCCCAGACCGTTAACACTGAAGCTTTCTTT. Translation: CASSSQTVNTEAFF.

The J gene is TRBJ2-1, the V gene TRBV5-4; TRBD2 agrees at 10 bases. Germline V gene lookup returns CDR1 SGHNT and CDR2 YYREEE (reference sequence). The trim removed 6 bases at V and 5 bases at J, leaving 8 bases unmatched. This CDR3 contains 15 residues. The CDR3 DNA reads as TGTGCCAGCATGCCGCGGACTAGCGGCAACAATGAGCAGTTCTTC. It is translated as CASMPRTSGNNEQFF.

The chain links TRBV18 to TRBJ2-5, with 10 bases lining up with TRBD2. Trimming at V came to 3 bases and at J to 0 bases, leaving 10 bases not matched to a gene. Germline V gene sequence: CDR1 KGHSH, CDR2 LQKENI. This CDR3 region has 18 residues. CDR3 protein: CASSPMELAGYYQETQYF. The DNA of the CDR3 is TGTGCCAGCTCACCGATGGAACTAGCGGGGTACTACCAAGAGACCCAGTACTTC.

The CDR3 DNA sequence: TGTGCCAGCAGCTTGCCATCACCCGGGGAGCTGTTTTTT. Protein sequence: CASSLPSPGELFF. V is TRBV5-4 and J is TRBJ2-2; D is unclear. Trimming removed 1 base from V and 6 bases from J, with 7 bases in between. CDR1 and CDR2 (germline): SGHNT, YYREEE (reference sequence). This CDR3 spans 13 amino acids.

This rearrangement joins TRBV7-6 to TRBJ1-1; D is perhaps TRBD1 (6 bases). This CDR3 contains 16 residues. Germline values: CDR1 SGHVS, CDR2 FNYEAQ. Trimming removed 1 base at V and 4 bases at J, with 16 bases between. CDR3: CASSLDPTGLGTEAFF. Written as DNA, the CDR3 is TGTGCCAGCAGCTTAGACCCGACAGGTTTAGGCACTGAAGCTTTCTTT. Full variable domain (remainder filled in from reference TRBV7-6 and TRBJ1-1): GAGVSQSPRYKVTKRGQDVALRCDPISGHVSLYWYRQALGQGPEFLTYFNYEAQQDKSGLPNDRFSAERPEGSISTLTIQRTEQRDSAMYRCASSLDPTGLGTEAFFGQGTRLTVV.

The sample holds one count of this clone. This chain links TRBV18 with TRBJ1-2, with 7 bases fitting TRBD1. The CDR3 length is 18 residues. Looked up from germline, CDR1 is KGHSH and CDR2 is LQKENI. The V gene end was trimmed by 1 base and the J gene end by 0 bases; junction bases not matched to a gene: 11. CDR3 region: CASSPLGPGQNSNYGYTF. For the CDR3, the DNA is TGTGCCAGCTCACCACTCGGACCGGGACAGAACTCTAACTATGGCTACACCTTC.

The chain joins TRBV5-5 to TRBJ2-7; possibly TRBD1 or TRBD2 for D (6 bases each). V lost 4 bases and J lost 4, with 18 bases in between. From germline, CDR1 is SGHKS and CDR2 YYEKEE (reference sequence). This CDR3 comprises 15 residues. CDR3 DNA sequence: TGTGCCAGCAGCGAAGGGGGGACGGCTGCATACGAGCAGTACTTC. Residues: CASSEGGTAAYEQYF.

V gene TRBV5-1 combines with J gene TRBJ2-3; D ambiguous. The germline CDR1 and CDR2 sequences are SGHRS and YFSETQ. This CDR3 has 16 amino acids. V was cut by 4 bases and J by 0 bases, with 15 bases left in between. In DNA, the CDR3 is TGCGCCAGCAGCCGCCAGACGGACCCTAGCACAGATACGCAGTATTTT. Its translation: CASSRQTDPSTDTQYF.

The genes are TRBV6-6 and TRBJ2-7; 7 nucleotides line up with TRBD1. CDR1 is MNHNY and CDR2 is SVGAGI in the germline V gene (reference sequence). Unmatched junction bases numbered 5, after V lost 2 bases and J lost 4 bases. The CDR3 consists of 14 residues. CDR3 residues: CASSYGDSPYEQYF. The CDR3 DNA reads as TGTGCCAGCAGTTACGGGGACAGTCCATACGAGCAGTACTTC.